Listed below are T cell receptor beta chains from one sample, sequenced in a study of cytomegalovirus exposure and HLA in healthy donors. TCRdb's table, derived via immunoSEQ multiplex PCR, lists solely in-frame clones and lacks some. This sample has around 200,000 clones, with 70% to 85% found just once. Sequenced sample: PBMCs. Receptor source: a girl aged 2 to 10 in good health and CMV-seropositive. The CDR3 runs from the conserved cysteine through the conserved F or W. Fields, in order: V gene, D gene, J gene, clone size, CDR3 DNA, CDR3 protein. A D gene is named only where the DNA matches it firmly. Expanded clones are given a class, and other clones once, few, many or no size at all.

>TRBV7-9|TRBD2|TRBJ2-1|.
TGTGCCAGCAGCCTCAGAACGACTAGCGGTTACAATGAGCAGTTCTTC
CASSLRTTSGYNEQFF
>TRBV7-3|.|TRBJ2-1|.
TGTGCCAGCAGCTTAAGTCTCGGGAGTCCGTACAATGAGCAGTTCTTC
CASSLSLGSPYNEQFF
>TRBV5-4|.|TRBJ1-2|.
TGTGCCAGCAGCCCAAGTCCAGGGATTAGCTATGGCTACACCTTC
CASSPSPGISYGYTF
>TRBV7-9|.|TRBJ1-6|.
TGTGCCAGCAGCTTTGGTGACTCTTATTCACCCCTCCACTTT
CASSFGDSYSPLHF
>TRBV5-1|.|TRBJ1-1|few
TGCGCCAGCAGCGTGGGACGGGGGGCGGCTTTCTTT
CASSVGRGAAFF
>TRBV6-1|TRBD1|TRBJ2-1|.
TGTGCCAGCAGCCCCCGGGACAGGGCCTACAATGAGCAGTTCTTC
CASSPRDRAYNEQFF
>TRBV7-3|TRBD2|TRBJ2-1|.
TGTGCCAGCAGCTTAGCCCTGGGGACTAGCGGGGGGGCTTTGAATGAGCAGTTCTTC
CASSLALGTSGGALNEQFF
>TRBV9|TRBD1|TRBJ2-7|.
TGTGCCAGCAGCCTAACGGGACAGGGCTCCTACGAGCAGTACTTC
CASSLTGQGSYEQYF
>TRBV29-1|TRBD2|TRBJ2-5|once
TGCAGCGTTGATGACGGGGGGTTCGGAGAGACCCAGTACTTC
CSVDDGGFGETQYF
>TRBV25-1|TRBD1|TRBJ1-2|.
TGTGCCAGCAAGGGACAGGCGGATGGCTACACCTTC
CASKGQADGYTF
>TRBV4-1|.|TRBJ2-1|.
TGCGCCAGCAGCCAGGGGGGGGGCAAAAGTCCCTACAATGAGCAGTTCTTC
CASSQGGGKSPYNEQFF
>TRBV6-1|.|TRBJ1-5|once
TGTGCCAGCAGTCGGGGGGGGGTTCAGCCCCAGCATTTT
CASSRGGVQPQHF
>TRBV6-6|.|TRBJ2-7|.
TGTGCCAGCAGTTCCGCCTCCTTGGTTCGGGAGCAGTACTTC
CASSSASLVREQYF
>TRBV15|TRBD1|TRBJ2-7|.
TGTGCCACCAGCAGAGAGTATAACAGGGGCTACGAGCAGTACTTC
CATSREYNRGYEQYF
>TRBV9|.|TRBJ1-1|.
TGTGCCAGCAGCCCTATAGGAACAGCGAACACTGAAGCTTTCTTT
CASSPIGTANTEAFF
>TRBV18|.|TRBJ2-2|.
TGTGCCAGCTCACCAAATCGGAGGGGGGAGCTGTTTTTT
CASSPNRRGELFF
>TRBV19|.|TRBJ1-1|.
TGTGCCAGTAGTGTAAGAGGGGGTGAAGCTTTCTTT
CASSVRGGEAFF
>TRBV11-3|.|TRBJ2-5|.
TGTGCCAGCAGCTTACGATTCAGGGATTTCCAGGAGACCCAGTACTTC
CASSLRFRDFQETQYF
>TRBV27|.|TRBJ1-2|once
TGTGCCAGCAGTTTATCGAGGAGGAACCAAGCTAACTATGGCTACACCTTC
CASSLSRRNQANYGYTF
>TRBV6-4|.|TRBJ2-1|.
TGTGCCAGCAGTGATAGCGTATACAATGAGCAGTTCTTC
CASSDSVYNEQFF
>TRBV9|.|TRBJ1-6|.
TGTGCCAGCAGCAACCAACTTAGATCCTATAATTCACCCCTCCACTTT
CASSNQLRSYNSPLHF
>TRBV6-5|.|TRBJ1-4|.
TGTGCCAGCAAAACCATACAGGGACAAAATGAAAAACTGTTTTTT
CASKTIQGQNEKLFF
>TRBV2|.|TRBJ1-1|.
TGTGCCAGCAGTGAAGGATTGACAAGGTCTAAAGCTTTCTTT
CASSEGLTRSKAFF
>TRBV14|.|TRBJ2-7|.
TGTGCCAGCAGCCAAGAGAGGGCCGAGCAGTACTTC
CASSQERAEQYF
>TRBV2|.|TRBJ1-6|.
TGTGCCAGCAGTGTGGACAGAGGGTTCAAATCACCCCTCCACTTT
CASSVDRGFKSPLHF
>TRBV6-1|.|TRBJ1-1|once
TGTGCCAGCAGTGACCCGACATTTGCCCCCTTTGGAGCTTTCTTT
CASSDPTFAPFGAFF
>TRBV9|TRBD2|TRBJ2-2|once
TGTGCCAGCAGCGTCCTCCTCGCGGGGGGGCTCACCGGGGAGCTGTTTTTT
CASSVLLAGGLTGELFF
>TRBV10-3|TRBD1|TRBJ2-1|.
TGTGCCATCAGTCGGACAGGACCGGGCGATGAGCAGTTCTTC
CAISRTGPGDEQFF
>TRBV29-1|.|TRBJ1-2|.
TGCAGCGTTGAAGATGGGTCGACAGGAACTTGGGATATGGGGGTCTATGGCTACACCTTC
CSVEDGSTGTWDMGVYGYTF
>TRBV2|TRBD1|TRBJ2-7|.
TGTGCCAGCAGTGAACCCTGGACAGGGAACTACGAGCAGTACTTC
CASSEPWTGNYEQYF
>TRBV28|TRBD2|TRBJ2-1|.
TGTGCCAGCAGTCCCCCTCGGGGTGCGGGAGGACGTGAGCAGTTCTTC
CASSPPRGAGGREQFF
>TRBV6-1|.|TRBJ1-2|.
TGTGCCAGCAGTCCCATAGAGGGAGTATATGGCTACACCTTC
CASSPIEGVYGYTF
>TRBV21-1|.|TRBJ2-3|.
TGTGCCAGCAGCGGAGGGCAGCCCGGGGGCACAGATACGCAGTATTTT
CASSGGQPGGTDTQYF
>TRBV28|.|TRBJ2-3|.
TGTGCCAGCAGTTTAGGCGGAAGATCCGCCAGAATCACAGATACGCAGTATTTT
CASSLGGRSARITDTQYF
>TRBV5-4|TRBD1|TRBJ1-1|.
TGTGCCAGCAGCCCAAACCCGGGACAGAGTGAAGCTTTCTTT
CASSPNPGQSEAFF
>TRBV30|TRBD1|TRBJ1-5|.
TGTGCCTGGAGTGCCACAGGGGATCAGCCCCAGCATTTT
CAWSATGDQPQHF
>TRBV6-5|.|TRBJ1-1|.
TGTGCCAGCAGTGCGACAGTGAACACTGAAGCTTTCTTT
CASSATVNTEAFF
>TRBV5-1|.|TRBJ2-2|.
TGCGCCAGCAGCCCGGGTGGGAACACCGGGGAGCTGTTTTTT
CASSPGGNTGELFF
>TRBV9|TRBD2|TRBJ2-3|.
TGTGCCAGCAGCGTAGGACTAGCCCATCGCACAGATACGCAGTATTTT
CASSVGLAHRTDTQYF
>TRBV11-3|.|TRBJ2-1|once
TGTGCCAGCAGCTTAGAGAGCTCCTACAATGAGCAGTTCTTC
CASSLESSYNEQFF
>TRBV18|.|TRBJ2-7|.
TGTGCCAGCTCACCGACAGCCTACGAGCAGTACTTC
CASSPTAYEQYF
>TRBV19|TRBD1|TRBJ2-1|.
TGTGCCAGTAGTGGCCCGGGACAGGGTATCAATGAGCAGTTCTTC
CASSGPGQGINEQFF
>TRBV13|TRBD2|TRBJ2-5|.
TGTGCCAGCAGCTTACTAGCGGGGTCAGACCGGGAGACCCAGTACTTC
CASSLLAGSDRETQYF
>TRBV13|TRBD2|TRBJ2-7|.
TGTGCCAGCAGCTTGGGGCTAGCGGGAGGGCCGGGTCGGGAGCAGTACTTC
CASSLGLAGGPGREQYF
>TRBV27|TRBD1|TRBJ2-7|.
TGTGCCAGCAGTTCCCAACAGGGGGCTATCTACGAGCAGTACTTC
CASSSQQGAIYEQYF
>TRBV7-9|.|TRBJ2-3|.
TGTGCCAGCAGTACGGGAGCGACAGATACGCAGTATTTT
CASSTGATDTQYF
>TRBV27|.|TRBJ2-1|.
TGTGCCAGCAGAATAAGAGACAATGAGCAGTTCTTC
CASRIRDNEQFF
>TRBV19|.|TRBJ1-2|.
TGTGCCAGTAGTAACCTGGACAGTTATGGCTACACCTTC
CASSNLDSYGYTF
>TRBV7-8|.|TRBJ2-7|once
TGTGCCAGCAGCTTAGTCCGCAGTGCCTACGAGCAGTACTTC
CASSLVRSAYEQYF
>TRBV7-2|.|TRBJ1-5|.
TGTGCCAGCAGCCCTAGGCTCGCGGAAGCCCAGCATTTT
CASSPRLAEAQHF